The TCR beta chain under discussion was sequenced for a study of response to subunit inactivated influenza vaccine. This clonotype appeared many times. Its antigen is unknown. Study-level points and caveats: Seasonal influenza vaccination, on each occasion, was suggested by the authors to recruit few new T cells.

MiXCR, run by TCRdb on the RT-PCR reads, gives a single entry per CDR3 protein. This sample has 650,000 or so distinct CDR3 sequences, with about 14% found just once. The TCR originated in a man aged 50 to 59 who received an inactivated influenza vaccine. The source material was PBMCs from blood, sampled less than 15 days before vaccination.

The CDR3 spells CASRQLAGGPGSYEQYF. CDR3 in DNA: TGTGCCAGCAGGCAACTAGCGGGAGGGCCCGGTTCCTACGAGCAGTACTTC. The chain links TRBV6-1 to TRBJ2-7, with 13 nucleotides matching TRBD2. The V and J ends lost 6 bases and 1 base, in that order; junction bases with no gene match: 9. CDR3 length: 17 residues. Germline-derived CDR1 and CDR2 are MNHNS and SASEGT.